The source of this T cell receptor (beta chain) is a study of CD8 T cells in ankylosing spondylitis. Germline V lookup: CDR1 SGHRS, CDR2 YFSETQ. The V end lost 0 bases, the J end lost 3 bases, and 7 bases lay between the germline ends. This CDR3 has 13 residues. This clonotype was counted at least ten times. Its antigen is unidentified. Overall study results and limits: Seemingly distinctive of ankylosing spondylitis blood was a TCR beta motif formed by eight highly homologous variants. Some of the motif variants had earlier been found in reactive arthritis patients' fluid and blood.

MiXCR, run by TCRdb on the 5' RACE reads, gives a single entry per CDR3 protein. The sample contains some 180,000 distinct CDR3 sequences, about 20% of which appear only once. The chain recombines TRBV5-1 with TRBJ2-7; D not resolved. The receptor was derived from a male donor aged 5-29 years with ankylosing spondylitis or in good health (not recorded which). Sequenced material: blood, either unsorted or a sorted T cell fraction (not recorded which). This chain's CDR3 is CASSLEGVYEQYF. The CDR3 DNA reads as TGCGCCAGCAGCTTGGAAGGCGTCTACGAGCAGTACTTC.